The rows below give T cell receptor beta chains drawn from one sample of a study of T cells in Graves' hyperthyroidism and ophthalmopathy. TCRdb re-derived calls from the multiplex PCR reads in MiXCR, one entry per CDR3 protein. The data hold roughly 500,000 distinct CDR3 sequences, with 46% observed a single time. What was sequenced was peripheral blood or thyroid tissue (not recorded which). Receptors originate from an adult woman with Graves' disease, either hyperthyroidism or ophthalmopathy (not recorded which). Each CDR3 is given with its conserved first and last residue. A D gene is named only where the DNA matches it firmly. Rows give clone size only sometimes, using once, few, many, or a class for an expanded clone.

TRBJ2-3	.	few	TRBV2	CATRSGSSTDTQYF	TGTGCCACCCGTAGTGGGTCGAGCACAGATACGCAGTATTTT
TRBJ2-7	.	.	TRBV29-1	CSVALNPYEQYF	TGCAGCGTTGCCCTAAACCCCTACGAGCAGTACTTC
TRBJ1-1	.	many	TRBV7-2	CASSSSQGRAEAFF	TGTGCCAGCAGCTCCTCACAGGGTCGCGCTGAAGCTTTCTTT
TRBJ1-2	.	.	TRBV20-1	CSADLQGGYTF	TGCAGTGCTGACTTACAAGGTGGCTACACCTTC
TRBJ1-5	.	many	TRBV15	CATSPDLGSNQPQHF	TGTGCCACCAGCCCGGACTTGGGAAGCAATCAGCCCCAGCATTTT
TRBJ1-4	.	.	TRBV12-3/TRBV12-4	CASSWGGSGNEKLFF	TGTGCCAGCAGTTGGGGAGGATCAGGAAATGAAAAACTGTTTTTT
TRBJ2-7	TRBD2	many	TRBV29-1	CSARGLAGGGEQYF	TGCAGCGCCCGAGGACTAGCGGGAGGGGGGGAGCAGTACTTC
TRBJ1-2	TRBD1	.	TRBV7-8	CASREQGAPYGGYTF	TGTGCCAGCAGAGAACAGGGGGCGCCCTATGGTGGCTACACCTTC
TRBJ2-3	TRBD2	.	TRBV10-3	CATSESSSGSADTQYF	TGTGCCACCAGTGAGTCGAGTAGCGGGAGCGCAGATACGCAGTATTTT
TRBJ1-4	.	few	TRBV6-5	CASRPQGENEKLFF	TGTGCCAGCAGACCCCAGGGTGAGAATGAAAAACTGTTTTTT
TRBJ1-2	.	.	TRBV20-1	CSAFYRDTSGDDGYTF	TGCAGTGCCTTCTACAGGGACACTTCCGGGGACGATGGCTACACCTTC
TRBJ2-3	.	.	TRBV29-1	CSVESGDTQYF	TGCAGCGTTGAGTCGGGAGATACGCAGTATTTT
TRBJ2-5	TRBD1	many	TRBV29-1	CSVDGTGQETQYF	TGCAGCGTTGATGGGACAGGGCAAGAGACCCAGTACTTC
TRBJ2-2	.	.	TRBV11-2	CASSLSGGVDTGELFF	TGTGCCAGCAGCTTATCTGGCGGCGTGGACACCGGGGAGCTGTTTTTT
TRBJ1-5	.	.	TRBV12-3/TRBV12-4	CASSLASGSQTQHF	TGTGCCAGCAGCTTGGCTAGCGGGAGCCAGACCCAGCATTTT
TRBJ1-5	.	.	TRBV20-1	CSARRAGRGNQPQHF	TGCAGTGCTAGGCGGGCGGGACGGGGCAATCAGCCCCAGCATTTT
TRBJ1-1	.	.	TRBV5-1	CASSLSLSGDTEAFF	TGCGCCAGCAGCCTTTCCCTGAGTGGGGACACTGAAGCTTTCTTT
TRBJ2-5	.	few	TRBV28	CASSSSFFPQYF	TGTGCCAGCAGTTCTTCTTTTTTCCCCCAGTACTTC
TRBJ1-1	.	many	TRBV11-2	CASSLATGAEDTEAFF	TGTGCCAGCAGCTTAGCGACGGGGGCAGAGGACACTGAAGCTTTCTTT
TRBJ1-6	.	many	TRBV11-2	CASSPAGRRYNSPLHF	TGTGCCAGCAGCCCCGCAGGGAGAAGATATAATTCACCCCTCCACTTT
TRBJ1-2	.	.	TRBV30	CATGSFYGYTF	TGTGCCACTGGATCTTTTTATGGCTACACCTTC
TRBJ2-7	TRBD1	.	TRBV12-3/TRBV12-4	CASSGTQGVTYEQYF	TGTGCCAGCAGTGGGACACAGGGGGTTACCTACGAGCAGTACTTC
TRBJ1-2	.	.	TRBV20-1	CSASLPGLKNYGYTF	TGCAGTGCCTCACTCCCGGGGCTAAAGAACTATGGCTACACCTTC
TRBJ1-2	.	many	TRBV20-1	CSATTDGTFIYGYTF	TGCAGTGCTACTACGGACGGAACCTTCATCTATGGCTACACCTTC
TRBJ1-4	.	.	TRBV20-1	CSVILRGKLFF	TGCAGTGTAATCCTCCGGGGAAAACTGTTTTTT
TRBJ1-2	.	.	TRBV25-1	CASSKLVGQDYGYTF	TGTGCCAGCAGCAAACTAGTCGGCCAGGACTATGGCTACACCTTC
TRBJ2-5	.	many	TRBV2	CASSEEFRETQYF	TGTGCCAGCAGTGAAGAGTTTCGAGAGACCCAGTACTTC
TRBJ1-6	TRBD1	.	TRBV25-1	CASSSDRAYNSPLHF	TGTGCCAGCAGCTCGGACAGGGCTTATAATTCACCCCTCCACTTT
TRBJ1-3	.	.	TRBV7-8	CASSLIGGVTGNTIYF	TGTGCCAGCAGCTTAATCGGCGGGGTGACTGGAAACACCATATATTTT
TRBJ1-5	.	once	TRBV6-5	CASTGGADDQPQHF	TGTGCCAGCACCGGGGGGGCTGATGATCAGCCCCAGCATTTT
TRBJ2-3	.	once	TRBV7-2	CASSLGFLDTQYF	TGTGCCAGCAGCTTAGGCTTCTTAGATACGCAGTATTTT
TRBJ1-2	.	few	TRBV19	CASKKTGNYGYTF	TGTGCCAGTAAGAAGACGGGAAACTATGGCTACACCTTC
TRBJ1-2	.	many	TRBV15	CATSRELDYGYTF	TGTGCCACCAGCAGAGAATTGGACTATGGCTACACCTTC
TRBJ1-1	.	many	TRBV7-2	CASSLVGGRLNTEAFF	TGTGCCAGCAGCTTAGTAGGTGGCAGATTGAACACTGAAGCTTTCTTT
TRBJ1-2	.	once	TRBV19	CASSISAGGYTF	TGTGCCAGTAGTATATCGGCCGGAGGCTACACCTTC
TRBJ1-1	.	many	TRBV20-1	CSARVPGTTEAFF	TGCAGTGCTAGAGTGCCGGGTACGACTGAAGCTTTCTTT
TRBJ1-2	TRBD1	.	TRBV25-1	CASSWTGFGYTF	TGTGCCAGCAGTTGGACAGGGTTCGGCTACACCTTC